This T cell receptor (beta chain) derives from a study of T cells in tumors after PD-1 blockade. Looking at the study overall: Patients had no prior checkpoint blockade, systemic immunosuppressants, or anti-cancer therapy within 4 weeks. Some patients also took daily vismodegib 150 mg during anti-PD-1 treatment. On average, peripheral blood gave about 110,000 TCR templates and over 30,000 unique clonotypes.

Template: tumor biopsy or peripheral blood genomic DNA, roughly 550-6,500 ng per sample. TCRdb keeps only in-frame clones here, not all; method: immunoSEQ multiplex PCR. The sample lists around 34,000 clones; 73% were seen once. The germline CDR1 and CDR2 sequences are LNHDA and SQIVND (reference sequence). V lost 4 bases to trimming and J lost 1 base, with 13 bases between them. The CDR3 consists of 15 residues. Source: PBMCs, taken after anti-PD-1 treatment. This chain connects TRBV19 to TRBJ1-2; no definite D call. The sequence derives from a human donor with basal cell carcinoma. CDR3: CASSTPRRSNYGYTF. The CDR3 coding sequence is TGTGCCAGTAGTACCCCAAGACGGAGTAACTATGGCTACACCTTC.